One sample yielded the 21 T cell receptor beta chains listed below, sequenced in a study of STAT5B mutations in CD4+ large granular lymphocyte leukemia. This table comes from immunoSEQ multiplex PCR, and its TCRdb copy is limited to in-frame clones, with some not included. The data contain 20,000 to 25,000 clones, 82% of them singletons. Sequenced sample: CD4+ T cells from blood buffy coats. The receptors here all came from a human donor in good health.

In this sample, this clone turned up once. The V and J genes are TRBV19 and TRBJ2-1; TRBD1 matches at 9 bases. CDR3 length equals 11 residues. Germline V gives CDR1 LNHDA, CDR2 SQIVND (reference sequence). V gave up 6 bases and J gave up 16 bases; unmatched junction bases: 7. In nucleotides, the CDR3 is TGTGCCAGTAGACAGGGGGCGCGTTTCTTCTTC. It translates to CASRQGARFFF. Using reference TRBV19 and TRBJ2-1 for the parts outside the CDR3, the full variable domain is DGGITQSPKYLFRKEGQNVTLSCEQNLNHDAMYWYRQDPGQGLRLIYYSQIVNDFQKGDIAEGYSVSREKKESFPLTVTSAQKNPTAFYLCASRQGARFFFGPGTRLTVL.

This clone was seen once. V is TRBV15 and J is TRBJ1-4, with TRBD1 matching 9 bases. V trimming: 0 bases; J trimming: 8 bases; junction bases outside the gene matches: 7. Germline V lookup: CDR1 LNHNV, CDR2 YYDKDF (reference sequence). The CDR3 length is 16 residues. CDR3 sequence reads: CATSRDRGQGTEKLFF. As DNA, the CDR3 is TGTGCCACCAGCAGAGACCGTGGACAGGGGACAGAAAAACTGTTTTTT.

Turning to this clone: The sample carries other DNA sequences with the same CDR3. The CDR3: CAISESGKTGTGRSNTEAFF. The CDR3 DNA reads TGTGCCATCAGTGAGTCGGGTAAGACCGGGACAGGGCGGTCTAACACTGAAGCTTTCTTT. The chain uses TRBV10-3 and TRBJ1-1, with TRBD1 matching 9 bases. The CDR3 loop spans 20 amino acids. The junction had 16 bases not matched to a gene; V was cut back by 0 bases and J by 2 bases. The germline V gene has CDR1 ENHRY and CDR2 SYGVKD.

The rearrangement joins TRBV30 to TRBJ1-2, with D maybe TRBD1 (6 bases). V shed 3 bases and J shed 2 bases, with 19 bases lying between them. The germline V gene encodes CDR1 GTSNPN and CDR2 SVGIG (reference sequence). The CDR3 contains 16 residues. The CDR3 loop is CAWSPPRTAANYGYTF. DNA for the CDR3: TGTGCCTGGAGCCCACCTAGGACAGCCGCGAACTATGGCTACACCTTC.

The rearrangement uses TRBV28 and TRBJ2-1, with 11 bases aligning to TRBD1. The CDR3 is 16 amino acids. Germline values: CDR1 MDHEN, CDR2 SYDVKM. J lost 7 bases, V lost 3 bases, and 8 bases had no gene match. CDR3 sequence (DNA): TGTGCCAGCAGTTTCCAAACGGACAGGGGGCGGAATGAGCAGTTCTTC. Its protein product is CASSFQTDRGRNEQFF.

The CDR3 DNA reads TGTGCCAGCAGTTTACAGGGAAGCAATCAGCCCCAGCATTTT. Encoded protein: CASSLQGSNQPQHF. The V gene is TRBV27, the J gene TRBJ1-5; tentative D call: TRBD1 (5 bases). CDR3 size: 14 residues. V dropped 2 bases and J dropped 1 base, with 6 bases sitting between them. Germline CDR1 and CDR2: MNHEY and SMNVEV (reference sequence).

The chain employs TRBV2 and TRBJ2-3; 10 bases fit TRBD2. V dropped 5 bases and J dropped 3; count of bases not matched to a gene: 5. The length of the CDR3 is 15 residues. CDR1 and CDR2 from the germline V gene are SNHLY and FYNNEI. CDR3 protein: CASSRSSGGTDTQYF. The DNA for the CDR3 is TGTGCCAGCAGTCGAAGTAGCGGGGGGACAGATACGCAGTATTTT.

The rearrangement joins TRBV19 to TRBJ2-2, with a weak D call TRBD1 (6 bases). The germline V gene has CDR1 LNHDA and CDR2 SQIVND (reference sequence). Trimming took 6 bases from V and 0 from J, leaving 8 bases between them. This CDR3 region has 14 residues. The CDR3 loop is CASRDSANTGELFF. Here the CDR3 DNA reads TGTGCCAGTAGGGACAGCGCGAACACCGGGGAGCTGTTTTTT.

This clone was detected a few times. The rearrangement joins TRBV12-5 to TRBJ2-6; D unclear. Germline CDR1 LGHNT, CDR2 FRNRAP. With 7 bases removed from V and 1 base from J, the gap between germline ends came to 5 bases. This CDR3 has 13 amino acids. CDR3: CASAASGANVLTF. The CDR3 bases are TGTGCTAGTGCGGCTTCTGGGGCCAACGTCCTGACTTTC.

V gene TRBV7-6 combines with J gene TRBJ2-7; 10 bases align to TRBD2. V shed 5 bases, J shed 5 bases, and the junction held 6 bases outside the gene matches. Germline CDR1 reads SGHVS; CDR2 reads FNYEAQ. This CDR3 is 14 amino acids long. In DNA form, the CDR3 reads TGTGCCAGCAGCCTCAGCGGGAGGGCCGACGAGCAGTACTTC. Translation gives CASSLSGRADEQYF.

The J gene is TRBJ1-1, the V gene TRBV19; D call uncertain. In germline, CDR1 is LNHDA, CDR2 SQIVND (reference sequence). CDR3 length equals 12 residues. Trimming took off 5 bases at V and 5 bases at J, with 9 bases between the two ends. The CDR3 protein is CASSPRSTEAFF. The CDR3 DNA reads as TGTGCCAGTAGTCCGAGAAGTACTGAAGCTTTCTTT. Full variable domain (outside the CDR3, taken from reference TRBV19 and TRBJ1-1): DGGITQSPKYLFRKEGQNVTLSCEQNLNHDAMYWYRQDPGQGLRLIYYSQIVNDFQKGDIAEGYSVSREKKESFPLTVTSAQKNPTAFYLCASSPRSTEAFFGQGTRLTVV.

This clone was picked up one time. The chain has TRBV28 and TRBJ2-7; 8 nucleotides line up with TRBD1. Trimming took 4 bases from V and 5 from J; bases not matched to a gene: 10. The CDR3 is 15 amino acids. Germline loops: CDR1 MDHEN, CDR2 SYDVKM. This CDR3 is CASSSPTGAYNEQYF. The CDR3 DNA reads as TGTGCCAGCAGTTCCCCGACAGGGGCGTACAACGAGCAGTACTTC.

The chain's CDR3 is CASTGAPEDGELFF. DNA of the CDR3: TGCGCCAGCACGGGGGCCCCGGAGGACGGGGAGCTGTTTTTT. The chain employs TRBV5-1 and TRBJ2-2; perhaps D is TRBD1 or TRBD2 (6 bases each). Germline V gene lookup returns CDR1 SGHRS and CDR2 YFSETQ. The length of the CDR3 is 14 residues. V shed 6 bases and J shed 7 bases, with 16 bases lying between them.

CDR3 sequence reads: CASSSNTPPSGGRSYNEQFF. The CDR3 nucleotides are TGTGCCAGCAGTTCTAACACCCCCCCTAGCGGGGGCCGCTCCTACAATGAGCAGTTCTTC. V gene TRBV28 combines with J gene TRBJ2-1, with 10 positions matching TRBD2. There are 20 residues in the CDR3. Germline CDR1 reads MDHEN; CDR2 reads SYDVKM. V gave up 4 bases and J gave up 0 bases; unmatched junction bases: 15. Filled out from reference TRBV28 and TRBJ2-1, the complete variable domain reads DVKVTQSSRYLVKRTGEKVFLECVQDMDHENMFWYRQDPGLGLRLIYFSYDVKMKEKGDIPEGYSVSREKKERFSLILESASTNQTSMYLCASSSNTPPSGGRSYNEQFFGPGTRLTVL.

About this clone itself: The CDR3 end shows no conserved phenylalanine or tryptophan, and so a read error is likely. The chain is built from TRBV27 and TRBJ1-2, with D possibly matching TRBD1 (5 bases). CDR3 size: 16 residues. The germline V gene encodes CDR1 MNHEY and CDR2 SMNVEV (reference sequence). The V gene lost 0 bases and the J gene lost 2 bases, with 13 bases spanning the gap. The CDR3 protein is CASSLSRRVENYGYTL. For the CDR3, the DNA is TGTGCCAGCAGTTTATCTCGCAGGGTCGAAAACTATGGCTACACCCTC.

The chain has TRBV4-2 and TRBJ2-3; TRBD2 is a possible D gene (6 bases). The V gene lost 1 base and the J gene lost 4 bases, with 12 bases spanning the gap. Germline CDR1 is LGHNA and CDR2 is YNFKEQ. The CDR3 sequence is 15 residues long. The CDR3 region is CASSQAGASPDTQYF. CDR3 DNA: TGTGCCAGCAGCCAAGCGGGAGCCTCCCCAGATACGCAGTATTTT.

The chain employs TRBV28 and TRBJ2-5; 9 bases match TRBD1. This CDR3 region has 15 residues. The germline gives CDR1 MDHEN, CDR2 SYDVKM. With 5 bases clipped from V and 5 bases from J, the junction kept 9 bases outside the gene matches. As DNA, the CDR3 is TGTGCCAGCAGTACCAACAGGGGGCTGGGGGAGACCCAGTACTTC. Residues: CASSTNRGLGETQYF.

DNA of the CDR3: TGTGCCAGCTCAAGAACAGGGGACTCCTATAATTCACCCCTCCACTTT. Its protein product is CASSRTGDSYNSPLHF. V is TRBV18 and J is TRBJ1-6, with 7 bases aligning to TRBD1. Germline CDR1 reads KGHSH; CDR2 reads LQKENI. The CDR3 runs 16 residues. V lost 5 bases and J lost 0; bases outside the gene matches: 4.

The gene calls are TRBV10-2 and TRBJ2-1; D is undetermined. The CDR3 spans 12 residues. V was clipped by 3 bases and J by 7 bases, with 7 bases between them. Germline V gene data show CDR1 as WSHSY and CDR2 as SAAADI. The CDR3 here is CASSERRNEQFF. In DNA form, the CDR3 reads TGCGCCAGCAGTGAAAGAAGGAATGAGCAGTTCTTC.

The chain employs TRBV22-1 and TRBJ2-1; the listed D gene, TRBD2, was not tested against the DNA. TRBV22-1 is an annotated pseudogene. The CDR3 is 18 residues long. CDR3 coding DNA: TGTCCTGGGAGCGCACTGGATCGCGGGGGTAGCTCCTACAATGAGCAGTTCTTC. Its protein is CPGSALDRGGSSYNEQFF.

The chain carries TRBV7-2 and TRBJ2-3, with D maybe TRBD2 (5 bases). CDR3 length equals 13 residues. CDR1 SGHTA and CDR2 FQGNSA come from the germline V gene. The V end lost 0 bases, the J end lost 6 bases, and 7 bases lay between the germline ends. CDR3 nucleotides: TGTGCCAGCAGCTTAGCGCCGGGGGATACGCAGTATTTT. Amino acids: CASSLAPGDTQYF.